This record looks at one T cell receptor (beta chain) sequence and its context. The authors plated around 200,000 CFSE-labeled responder cells with around 200,000 irradiated, violet-dye-labeled stimulator cells. The data derive from a study of graft-versus-host responses after intestinal transplantation. The CDR3 is 14 amino acids. Germline CDR1 is MDHEN and CDR2 is SYDVKM. V dropped 5 bases and J dropped 3 bases, with 14 bases sitting between them. Clones were read by immunoSEQ multiplex PCR, and TCRdb kept only the in-frame ones, dropping some. The sample has around 21,000 clones, around 43% seen once; the top ten hold approximately 1.4%.

The rearrangement joins TRBV28 to TRBJ2-7; TRBD1 is a possible D gene (5 bases). This receptor was taken from a human patient who was an organ donor for intestinal transplantation. Here the sequenced sample was alloreactive CD8+ T cells from a mixed lymphocyte reaction culture, taken before transplantation. The subset here: CFSE-low proliferating T cells sorted from roughly 6-day pre-transplant mixed lymphocyte reaction (GvH or HvG direction). CDR3 DNA sequence: TGTGCCAGCAGTCCCCAAACAGGCGTCTACGAGCAGTACTTC. Its translation is CASSPQTGVYEQYF.